This entry features one T cell receptor beta chain sequence. Its antigen is still unknown. This entry belongs to a study of cytomegalovirus exposure and HLA in healthy donors. CDR1 is ENHRY, CDR2 SYGVKD, per germline. Losses at the gene ends were 6 bases for V and 2 bases for J; bases not matched to a gene: 10. This CDR3 comprises 15 residues. Study-level results: Cytomegalovirus-associated status was assigned to fewer than 200 TCR beta chains. A subsequent analysis found that TCR clusters from the first cohort also tended to co-occur in the 90 to 150 validation repertoires, with 90% to 95% of cluster scores above 0. In vitro, three CMV-associated chains proved specific for CMV antigens.

Assay used: immunoSEQ multiplex PCR; TCRdb lists only in-frame clones, some missing. The sample records around 98,000 clones, around 85% being singletons. This TCR derives from a woman aged 25 to 45 in good health and CMV-seronegative. Specimen: PBMCs. V and J are TRBV10-3 and TRBJ2-7; 7 bases align to TRBD1. The CDR3 is CAIRIPGTAAYEQYF. The CDR3 bases are TGTGCCATCAGGATACCCGGGACAGCGGCCTACGAGCAGTACTTC.